This TCR beta chain emerged from a study of cytomegalovirus exposure and HLA in healthy donors. V was shortened by 0 bases and J by 11 bases, with 19 bases between the two germline ends. The germline gives CDR1 MNHNY, CDR2 SVGAGI (reference sequence). This CDR3 comprises 15 residues. Primers included in the PCR were 60 Vbeta and 13 Jbeta primers. How the authors handled the data: In a later analysis, of some 80 million unique beta chains, 9 million to 11 million appeared in at least two donors. The data were produced by immunoSEQ multiplex PCR, yet TCRdb's version contains in-frame clones alone and is incomplete. V, J and clone size are taken as reported in that table, and D and trimming were inferred from the DNA itself. The sample contains around 180,000 clones, about 85% of which appear only once. Study-wide points: Most CMV-associated TCR beta chains appeared HLA-restricted in a later analysis.

Turning to this clone: What it binds is unknown.

The sample was PBMCs. The receptor's source is a woman between 50 and 59 years old in good health and CMV-seronegative. The chain has TRBV6-6 and TRBJ2-5; TRBD1 is a possible D gene (6 bases). CDR3 sequence reads: CASSYSDHSGAEQYF. CDR3 bases: TGTGCCAGCAGTTACTCGGACCACTCAGGGGCAGAGCAGTACTTC.